This T cell receptor (beta chain) was sequenced for a study of cytomegalovirus exposure and HLA in healthy donors. Primers: 60 Vbeta forward and 13 Jbeta reverse. Clones were read by immunoSEQ multiplex PCR, and TCRdb kept only the in-frame ones, dropping some. In the table there are about 65,000 clones, more than 75% of which are singletons. For this clone: The antigen is undetermined.

The CDR3 runs to 16 residues. Trimming left V 3 bases short and J 2 bases short, with 17 bases between. Germline V gene data show CDR1 as MGHRA and CDR2 as YSYEKL. Findings and limits, study-wide: The classifier, whose performance was assessed in both the original and validation cohorts, reportedly diagnosed cytomegalovirus status with high specificity and sensitivity. Near-uniform donor sequencing depth was presumed by presence/absence analyses.

The chain combines TRBV4-1 with TRBJ2-7; maybe TRBD2 (6 bases). The sequenced sample was PBMCs. The TCR originated in a girl between 5 and 17 years old in good health and CMV-seropositive. The CDR3 coding sequence is TGCGCCAGCAGCCAGGGGGAGGTTATAATAACCTACGAGCAGTACTTC. This sequence encodes CASSQGEVIITYEQYF.